The rows below give T cell receptor beta chains drawn from one sample of a study of cytomegalovirus exposure and HLA in healthy donors. TCRdb keeps only in-frame clones here, not all; method: immunoSEQ multiplex PCR. This sample yields approximately 120,000 clones, of which around 68% are seen a single time; around 4% belongs to the top ten. The sequencing sample was made of PBMCs. These receptors originate from a man between 35 and 55 years old in good health and CMV-seropositive. Each CDR3 is given with its conserved first and last residue. Each record gives: D gene, J gene, clone size, V gene, CDR3 length, CDR3 protein, CDR3 DNA. The D gene is left open where the match is weak. Only part of the rows carry a size: once, few, many, or a class if the clone is expanded.

d_gene: TRBD1
j_gene: TRBJ2-7
abundance: NA
v_gene: TRBV7-2
len: 15
CDR3aa: CASSLATGGIYEQYF
CDR3nt: TGTGCCAGCAGCTTAGCTACAGGGGGTATCTACGAGCAGTACTTC

d_gene: TRBD2
j_gene: TRBJ2-4
abundance: NA
v_gene: TRBV5-1
len: 15
CDR3aa: CASSTGGGSKNIQYF
CDR3nt: TGCGCCAGCAGCACGGGGGGGGGATCCAAAAACATTCAGTACTTC

d_gene: TRBD1
j_gene: TRBJ1-4
abundance: NA
v_gene: TRBV5-1
len: 16
CDR3aa: CASSSRGDRLNEKLFF
CDR3nt: TGCGCCAGCAGCTCTCGGGGGGACAGGCTAAATGAAAAACTGTTTTTT

d_gene: NA
j_gene: TRBJ2-2
abundance: NA
v_gene: TRBV5-1
len: 18
CDR3aa: CASSLVETGSTNTGELFF
CDR3nt: TGCGCCAGCAGCTTGGTCGAAACAGGGAGCACGAACACCGGGGAGCTGTTTTTT

d_gene: TRBD1
j_gene: TRBJ1-2
abundance: NA
v_gene: TRBV27
len: 15
CDR3aa: CASRQAGQGGYGYTF
CDR3nt: TGTGCCAGCAGACAAGCCGGACAGGGGGGCTATGGCTACACCTTC

d_gene: TRBD2
j_gene: TRBJ2-1
abundance: NA
v_gene: TRBV27
len: 18
CDR3aa: CASSQGLAGSASYNEQFF
CDR3nt: TGTGCCAGCAGCCAAGGACTAGCGGGTTCTGCCTCCTACAATGAGCAGTTCTTC

d_gene: NA
j_gene: TRBJ1-1
abundance: few
v_gene: TRBV29-1
len: 12
CDR3aa: CSVRREGTEAFF
CDR3nt: TGCAGCGTTCGACGTGAGGGCACTGAAGCTTTCTTT

d_gene: TRBD2
j_gene: TRBJ2-5
abundance: few
v_gene: TRBV25-1
len: 15
CDR3aa: CASSEYWGGQETQYF
CDR3nt: TGTGCCAGCAGTGAATATTGGGGGGGGCAAGAGACCCAGTACTTC

d_gene: NA
j_gene: TRBJ1-3
abundance: NA
v_gene: TRBV2
len: 15
CDR3aa: CASTVAEYSGNTIYF
CDR3nt: TGTGCCAGCACGGTTGCGGAATACTCTGGAAACACCATATATTTT

d_gene: NA
j_gene: TRBJ1-1
abundance: once
v_gene: TRBV7-2
len: 14
CDR3aa: CASSSQPGDTEAFF
CDR3nt: TGTGCCAGCAGCTCACAGCCAGGGGACACTGAAGCTTTCTTT

d_gene: TRBD2
j_gene: TRBJ2-1
abundance: NA
v_gene: TRBV28
len: 13
CDR3aa: CASTSGLAGEQFF
CDR3nt: TGTGCCAGCACCTCTGGACTAGCGGGGGAGCAGTTCTTC

d_gene: NA
j_gene: TRBJ2-1
abundance: once
v_gene: TRBV6-1
len: 13
CDR3aa: CASYYSGANEQFF
CDR3nt: TGTGCCAGCTACTATTCGGGAGCGAATGAGCAGTTCTTC

d_gene: NA
j_gene: TRBJ2-7
abundance: medium-sized
v_gene: TRBV7-8
len: 15
CDR3aa: CASSLGRSNSYEQYF
CDR3nt: TGTGCCAGCAGCTTAGGGCGGAGTAACTCCTACGAGCAGTACTTC

d_gene: NA
j_gene: TRBJ1-4
abundance: NA
v_gene: TRBV2
len: 16
CDR3aa: CASSEAQGGDREKLFF
CDR3nt: TGTGCCAGCAGTGAAGCGCAGGGCGGAGACCGAGAAAAACTGTTTTTT

d_gene: NA
j_gene: TRBJ1-5
abundance: NA
v_gene: TRBV29-1
len: 14
CDR3aa: CSVAPTGSNQPQHF
CDR3nt: TGCAGCGTCGCGCCAACAGGGTCCAATCAGCCCCAGCATTTT

d_gene: TRBD1
j_gene: TRBJ2-7
abundance: NA
v_gene: TRBV6-1
len: 15
CDR3aa: CASSPRTGVSYEQYF
CDR3nt: TGTGCCAGCAGTCCCCGGACAGGGGTATCCTACGAGCAGTACTTC

d_gene: TRBD2
j_gene: TRBJ2-7
abundance: few
v_gene: TRBV6-5
len: 16
CDR3aa: CASSYSSAGGPFEQYF
CDR3nt: TGTGCCAGCAGTTACTCATCTGCGGGAGGGCCTTTCGAGCAGTACTTC

d_gene: NA
j_gene: TRBJ2-5
abundance: NA
v_gene: TRBV7-2
len: 14
CDR3aa: CASSLGGGQETQYF
CDR3nt: TGTGCCAGCAGCTTAGGAGGCGGGCAAGAGACCCAGTACTTC

d_gene: NA
j_gene: TRBJ2-7
abundance: NA
v_gene: TRBV30
len: 12
CDR3aa: CAWTKTGYEQYF
CDR3nt: TGTGCCTGGACGAAAACCGGTTACGAGCAGTACTTC

d_gene: NA
j_gene: TRBJ1-1
abundance: few
v_gene: TRBV2
len: 15
CDR3aa: CASSEGQVLYTEAFF
CDR3nt: TGTGCCAGCAGTGAAGGACAAGTGTTATACACTGAAGCTTTCTTT

d_gene: TRBD1
j_gene: TRBJ2-4
abundance: NA
v_gene: TRBV28
len: 15
CDR3aa: CASSLWTGGQNIQYF
CDR3nt: TGTGCCAGCAGTTTATGGACAGGGGGTCAAAACATTCAGTACTTC

d_gene: NA
j_gene: TRBJ2-1
abundance: NA
v_gene: TRBV11-3
len: 13
CDR3aa: CASSLGVYNEQFF
CDR3nt: TGTGCCAGCAGCCTCGGGGTCTACAATGAGCAGTTCTTC

d_gene: TRBD1
j_gene: TRBJ2-1
abundance: NA
v_gene: TRBV6-5
len: 15
CDR3aa: CASSTGTGGWNEQFF
CDR3nt: TGTGCCAGCAGTACCGGGACAGGGGGATGGAATGAGCAGTTCTTC

d_gene: TRBD1
j_gene: TRBJ1-2
abundance: once
v_gene: TRBV9
len: 14
CDR3aa: CASSVETGDYGYTF
CDR3nt: TGTGCCAGCAGCGTAGAGACAGGGGACTATGGCTACACCTTC

d_gene: NA
j_gene: TRBJ1-1
abundance: few
v_gene: TRBV5-1
len: 12
CDR3aa: CASSLSGEEAFF
CDR3nt: TGCGCCAGCAGCTTGAGCGGGGAAGAAGCTTTCTTT

d_gene: TRBD1
j_gene: TRBJ1-2
abundance: NA
v_gene: TRBV6-1
len: 14
CDR3aa: CASSRPGTELGYTF
CDR3nt: TGTGCCAGCAGTAGACCCGGGACAGAGTTGGGCTACACCTTC

d_gene: TRBD1
j_gene: TRBJ2-5
abundance: NA
v_gene: TRBV2
len: 14
CDR3aa: CASSRTGAEETQYF
CDR3nt: TGTGCCAGCAGTCGTACAGGGGCGGAGGAGACCCAGTACTTC

d_gene: TRBD1
j_gene: TRBJ2-4
abundance: NA
v_gene: TRBV19
len: 17
CDR3aa: CASSVTGTGLAKNIQYF
CDR3nt: TGTGCCAGTAGTGTAACCGGGACAGGGCTAGCCAAAAACATTCAGTACTTC

d_gene: NA
j_gene: TRBJ2-7
abundance: NA
v_gene: TRBV10-2
len: 11
CDR3aa: CASSEMGRKYF
CDR3nt: TGCGCCAGCAGTGAGATGGGCCGAAAGTACTTC

d_gene: NA
j_gene: TRBJ1-5
abundance: NA
v_gene: TRBV18
len: 16
CDR3aa: CASSMSVAQKNQPQHF
CDR3nt: TGTGCCAGCTCGATGTCAGTGGCACAGAAAAATCAGCCCCAGCATTTT

d_gene: TRBD2
j_gene: TRBJ2-1
abundance: NA
v_gene: TRBV9
len: 14
CDR3aa: CASSGLAGVNEQFF
CDR3nt: TGTGCCAGCAGCGGTTTAGCGGGAGTCAATGAGCAGTTCTTC

d_gene: NA
j_gene: TRBJ1-2
abundance: few
v_gene: TRBV6-5
len: 15
CDR3aa: CASSYSSGGGYGYTF
CDR3nt: TGTGCCAGCAGTTACTCCTCGGGGGGTGGGTATGGCTACACCTTC

d_gene: NA
j_gene: TRBJ1-5
abundance: NA
v_gene: TRBV29-1
len: 12
CDR3aa: CSVGGLNQPQHF
CDR3nt: TGCAGCGTTGGGGGCCTTAATCAGCCCCAGCATTTT

d_gene: TRBD1
j_gene: TRBJ1-2
abundance: NA
v_gene: TRBV28
len: 13
CDR3aa: CASSRDSYYGYTF
CDR3nt: TGTGCCAGCAGTCGGGACAGTTACTATGGCTACACCTTC

d_gene: NA
j_gene: TRBJ1-5
abundance: NA
v_gene: TRBV7-9
len: 16
CDR3aa: CASSDSGVYSNQPQHF
CDR3nt: TGTGCCAGCAGCGATTCGGGAGTGTATAGCAATCAGCCCCAGCATTTT

d_gene: NA
j_gene: TRBJ1-5
abundance: NA
v_gene: TRBV14
len: 14
CDR3aa: CASSQVYIYQPQHF
CDR3nt: TGTGCCAGCAGCCAAGTGTACATCTATCAGCCCCAGCATTTT

d_gene: NA
j_gene: TRBJ2-4
abundance: NA
v_gene: TRBV4-3
len: 16
CDR3aa: CASSQEPGEGKNIQYF
CDR3nt: TGCGCCAGCAGCCAGGAACCAGGGGAGGGCAAAAACATTCAGTACTTC

d_gene: TRBD1
j_gene: TRBJ2-7
abundance: NA
v_gene: TRBV7-9
len: 16
CDR3aa: CASSLTGTFSSYEQYF
CDR3nt: TGTGCCAGCAGCCTGACAGGGACCTTTAGCTCCTACGAGCAGTACTTC

d_gene: TRBD2
j_gene: TRBJ2-3
abundance: once
v_gene: TRBV5-1
len: 17
CDR3aa: CASSSKMTSGGGDTQYF
CDR3nt: TGCGCCAGCAGCTCTAAGATGACTAGCGGGGGCGGGGATACGCAGTATTTT

d_gene: TRBD2
j_gene: TRBJ2-1
abundance: NA
v_gene: TRBV5-1
len: 14
CDR3aa: CASSLVGLENEQFF
CDR3nt: TGCGCCAGCAGCTTGGTGGGACTAGAGAATGAGCAGTTCTTC

d_gene: TRBD2
j_gene: TRBJ2-1
abundance: NA
v_gene: TRBV7-8
len: 15
CDR3aa: CASRPPGLARNEQFF
CDR3nt: TGTGCCAGCAGGCCTCCGGGACTAGCTCGGAATGAGCAGTTCTTC

d_gene: TRBD2
j_gene: TRBJ2-7
abundance: NA
v_gene: TRBV5-1
len: 15
CDR3aa: CASSFTGTSGGEQYF
CDR3nt: TGCGCCAGCAGCTTTACCGGGACTAGCGGTGGCGAGCAGTACTTC

d_gene: TRBD1
j_gene: TRBJ1-5
abundance: NA
v_gene: TRBV6-1
len: 15
CDR3aa: CASSSTGGLNQPQHF
CDR3nt: TGTGCCAGCAGCTCGACAGGGGGTCTCAATCAGCCCCAGCATTTT

d_gene: TRBD2
j_gene: TRBJ2-1
abundance: NA
v_gene: TRBV7-9
len: 15
CDR3aa: CASSLVAGGRNEQFF
CDR3nt: TGTGCCAGCAGCTTAGTGGCGGGGGGGCGCAATGAGCAGTTCTTC

d_gene: NA
j_gene: TRBJ2-7
abundance: few
v_gene: TRBV5-1
len: 12
CDR3aa: CASSKQGHEQYF
CDR3nt: TGCGCCAGCAGCAAACAGGGACACGAGCAGTACTTC

d_gene: NA
j_gene: TRBJ1-2
abundance: NA
v_gene: TRBV13
len: 14
CDR3aa: CASSTSLLRYGYTF
CDR3nt: TGTGCCAGCAGCACATCGTTGTTGAGGTATGGCTACACCTTC

d_gene: TRBD1
j_gene: TRBJ2-5
abundance: NA
v_gene: TRBV7-2
len: 15
CDR3aa: CASSSRGRWQETQYF
CDR3nt: TGTGCCAGCAGCTCCAGGGGGCGCTGGCAAGAGACCCAGTACTTC

d_gene: TRBD1
j_gene: TRBJ1-2
abundance: NA
v_gene: TRBV7-9
len: 15
CDR3aa: CASSLSDRENYGYTF
CDR3nt: TGTGCCAGCAGCTTATCGGACAGGGAGAACTATGGCTACACCTTC

d_gene: NA
j_gene: TRBJ2-1
abundance: few
v_gene: TRBV21-1
len: 13
CDR3aa: CASSPARTGGEFF
CDR3nt: TGTGCCAGCAGCCCAGCCCGTACAGGGGGTGAGTTCTTC

d_gene: TRBD2
j_gene: TRBJ2-1
abundance: NA
v_gene: TRBV7-2
len: 15
CDR3aa: CASSLSGGNYNEQFF
CDR3nt: TGTGCCAGCAGCCTTAGCGGGGGAAACTACAATGAGCAGTTCTTC

d_gene: NA
j_gene: TRBJ2-3
abundance: NA
v_gene: TRBV25-1
len: 13
CDR3aa: CASSEGSPGTQYF
CDR3nt: TGTGCCAGCAGTGAGGGCTCCCCGGGGACGCAGTATTTT

d_gene: TRBD1
j_gene: TRBJ2-6
abundance: NA
v_gene: TRBV6-1
len: 18
CDR3aa: CASSGGDRGLSGANVLTF
CDR3nt: TGTGCCAGCAGTGGTGGGGACAGGGGCCTCTCTGGGGCCAACGTCCTGACTTTC

d_gene: NA
j_gene: TRBJ2-1
abundance: NA
v_gene: TRBV28
len: 16
CDR3aa: CASSFAHGGSYNEQFF
CDR3nt: TGTGCCAGCAGTTTCGCCCACGGGGGATCCTACAATGAGCAGTTCTTC

d_gene: NA
j_gene: TRBJ1-1
abundance: NA
v_gene: TRBV19
len: 13
CDR3aa: CASSSQMNTEAFF
CDR3nt: TGTGCCAGTAGTTCCCAAATGAACACTGAAGCTTTCTTT

d_gene: NA
j_gene: TRBJ1-5
abundance: few
v_gene: TRBV7-9
len: 14
CDR3aa: CASSPKGGEQPQHF
CDR3nt: TGTGCCAGCAGCCCCAAAGGGGGGGAACAGCCCCAGCATTTT

d_gene: TRBD1
j_gene: TRBJ2-3
abundance: NA
v_gene: TRBV11-3
len: 16
CDR3aa: CASSPPGQGSTDTQYF
CDR3nt: TGTGCCAGCAGCCCTCCTGGACAGGGTAGCACAGATACGCAGTATTTT

d_gene: NA
j_gene: TRBJ1-5
abundance: NA
v_gene: TRBV5-4
len: 15
CDR3aa: CASSQYQSRDQPQHF
CDR3nt: TGTGCCAGCAGCCAGTACCAGAGCCGGGATCAGCCCCAGCATTTT

d_gene: NA
j_gene: TRBJ1-4
abundance: NA
v_gene: TRBV5-1
len: 13
CDR3aa: CASSLPRDEKLFF
CDR3nt: TGCGCCAGCAGCTTGCCTCGAGATGAAAAACTGTTTTTT

d_gene: TRBD1
j_gene: TRBJ2-5
abundance: NA
v_gene: TRBV5-6
len: 13
CDR3aa: CASSSDRGETQYF
CDR3nt: TGTGCCAGCAGCTCAGACAGGGGAGAGACCCAGTACTTC

d_gene: NA
j_gene: TRBJ2-5
abundance: few
v_gene: TRBV10-1
len: 15
CDR3aa: CASSRSGGYQETQYF
CDR3nt: TGCGCCAGCAGTCGCAGCGGAGGGTACCAAGAGACCCAGTACTTC